Below, one TCR beta chain is given with its context. Its specificity is unknown. The entry originates in a study of blood T cells in healthy people across ages. The second PCR ran about 6 to 12 cycles with a sample-barcoded 5' primer and J-beta primers. MiXCR, applied by TCRdb to the 5' RACE reads, yields one record per CDR3 protein. The table lists about a million distinct CDR3 sequences, roughly 51% of them singletons, with about 21% in the top ten. Overall study results and limits: The fall in TCR beta diversity per million T cells was roughly linear with age.

The sample was blood. The clonotype comes from a woman aged 55-75 years in good health.

The CDR3 protein is CASSLDGTGSWPQHF. Written as DNA, the CDR3 is TGCGCCAGCAGCTTGGATGGGACAGGCTCATGGCCCCAGCATTTT. The chain is built from TRBV5-1 and TRBJ1-5, with 8 bases identical to TRBD1. There are 15 residues in the CDR3. Germline lookup yields CDR1 SGHRS and CDR2 YFSETQ. V trimming: 0 bases; J trimming: 9 bases; junction bases outside the gene matches: 8.